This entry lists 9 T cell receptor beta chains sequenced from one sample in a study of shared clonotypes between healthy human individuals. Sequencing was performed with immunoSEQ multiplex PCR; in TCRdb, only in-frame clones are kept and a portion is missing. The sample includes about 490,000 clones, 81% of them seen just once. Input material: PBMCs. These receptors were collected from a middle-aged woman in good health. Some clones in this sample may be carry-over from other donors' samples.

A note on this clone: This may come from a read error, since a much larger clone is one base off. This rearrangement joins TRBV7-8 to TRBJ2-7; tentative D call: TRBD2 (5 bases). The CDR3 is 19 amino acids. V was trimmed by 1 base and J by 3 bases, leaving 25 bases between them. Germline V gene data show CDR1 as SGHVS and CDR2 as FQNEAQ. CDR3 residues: CASSLGTASLGGFFYEQYF. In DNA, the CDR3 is TGTGCCAGCAGCTTAGGGACTGCGTCCCTAGGTGGGTTTTTCTACGAGCAGTACTTC.

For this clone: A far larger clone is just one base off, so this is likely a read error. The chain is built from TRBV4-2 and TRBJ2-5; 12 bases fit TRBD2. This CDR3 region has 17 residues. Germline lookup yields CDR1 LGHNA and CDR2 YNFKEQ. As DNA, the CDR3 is TGTGCCAGCAGCCAAGGAACTAGCGGGGGGACCCAAGGGACCCAGTACTTC. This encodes CASSQGTSGGTQGTQYF.

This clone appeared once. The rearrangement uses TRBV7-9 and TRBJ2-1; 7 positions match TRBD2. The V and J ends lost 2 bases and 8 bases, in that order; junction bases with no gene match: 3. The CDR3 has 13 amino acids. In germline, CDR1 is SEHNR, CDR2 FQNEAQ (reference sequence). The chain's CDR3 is CASSLSGDYEQFF. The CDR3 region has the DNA TGTGCCAGCAGCTTAAGCGGGGATTATGAGCAGTTCTTC.

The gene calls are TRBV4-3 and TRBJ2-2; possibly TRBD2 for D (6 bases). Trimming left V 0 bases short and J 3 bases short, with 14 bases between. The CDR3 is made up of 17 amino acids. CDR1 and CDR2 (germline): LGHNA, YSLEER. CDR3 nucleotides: TGCGCCAGCAGCCAAGAACGCCGGGAGTGGTACACCGGGGAGCTGTTTTTT. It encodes CASSQERREWYTGELFF.

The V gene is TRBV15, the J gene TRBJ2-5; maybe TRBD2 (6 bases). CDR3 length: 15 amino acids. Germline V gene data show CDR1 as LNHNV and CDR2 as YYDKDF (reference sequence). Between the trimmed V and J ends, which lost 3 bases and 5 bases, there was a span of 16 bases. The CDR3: CATSRLAGPGETQYF. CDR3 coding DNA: TGTGCCACCAGCAGGTTGGCGGGACCTGGGGAGACCCAGTACTTC.

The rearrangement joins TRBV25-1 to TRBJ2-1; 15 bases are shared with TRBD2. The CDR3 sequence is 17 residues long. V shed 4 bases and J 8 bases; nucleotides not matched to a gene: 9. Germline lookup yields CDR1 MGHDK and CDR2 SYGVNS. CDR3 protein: CASSGRTSGRANDEQFF. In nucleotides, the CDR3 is TGTGCCAGCAGTGGGCGGACTAGCGGGAGGGCCAATGATGAGCAGTTCTTC. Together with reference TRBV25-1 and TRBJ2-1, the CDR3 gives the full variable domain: EADIYQTPRYLVIGTGKKITLECSQTMGHDKMYWYQQDPGMELHLIHYSYGVNSTEKGDLSSESTVSRIRTEHFPLTLESARPSHTSQYLCASSGRTSGRANDEQFFGPGTRLTVL.

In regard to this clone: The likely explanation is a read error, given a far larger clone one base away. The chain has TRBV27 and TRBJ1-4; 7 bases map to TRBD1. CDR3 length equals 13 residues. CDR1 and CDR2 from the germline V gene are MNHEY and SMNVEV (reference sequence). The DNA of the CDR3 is TGTGCCGGCAGCCTATCGACAGGGACCCTACTGTTTTTT. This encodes CAGSLSTGTLLFF.

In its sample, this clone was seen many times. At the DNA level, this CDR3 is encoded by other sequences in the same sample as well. CDR3 nucleotide sequence: TGTGCCAGCAGCTTTAGCGGGAGCACTGGGGCCAACGTCCTGACTTTC. Its protein product is CASSFSGSTGANVLTF. The chain employs TRBV5-6 and TRBJ2-6; the match to TRBD2 covers 9 bases. V lost 2 bases and J lost 2; bases outside the gene matches: 2. Germline V gene data show CDR1 as SGHDT and CDR2 as YYEEEE. The CDR3 covers 16 residues.

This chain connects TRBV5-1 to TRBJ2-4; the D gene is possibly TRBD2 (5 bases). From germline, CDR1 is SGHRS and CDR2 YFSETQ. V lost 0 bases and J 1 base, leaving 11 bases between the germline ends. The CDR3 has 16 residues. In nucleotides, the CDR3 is TGCGCCAGCAGCTTGGGGGCGGGTTGGGCCAAAAACATTCAGTACTTC. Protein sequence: CASSLGAGWAKNIQYF.